One T cell receptor beta chain is described in this entry. Assay used: immunoSEQ multiplex PCR; TCRdb lists only in-frame clones, some missing. The sample holds more than 95,000 clones, about 88% seen once. Looked up from germline, CDR1 is MNHEY and CDR2 is SVGAGI. The CDR3 has 14 residues. V dropped 8 bases and J dropped 4; count of bases not matched to a gene: 11. This sample stems from a study of blood T cell repertoires in COVID-19. Overall study context: Researchers got acute and convalescent COVID-19 samples from the United States, Italy and Spain.

The chain carries TRBV6-5 and TRBJ2-7, with TRBD1 identical over 7 bases. The sequence was collected from an elderly woman with acute or convalescent COVID-19. The sequenced sample was peripheral blood. This chain's CDR3 is CASLGRDRRYEQYF. The CDR3, as DNA: TGTGCCAGCCTAGGCCGGGACAGACGGTACGAGCAGTACTTC.